This T cell receptor (beta chain) was captured in a study of persistence of HIV-infected CD4 T cells. General study points: CMV- and Gag-responding cells had lower TCRbeta richness than CD3/CD28-responding cells. The rare CMV-responding cells with HIV-1 proviruses were not separately TCR-sequenced.

This clone was counted a single time. As yet, its antigen is unknown. Lysates of CMV-infected fibroblasts at roughly 10 ug/mL stimulated these cells. CD40L/CD69 double-negative CD45RO-high memory CD4+ T cells were collected. Inclusion required CMV-positive serology and CD4+ counts above 400 cells/uL. An approximately 17-hour stimulation of CD8-depleted PBMCs used anti-CD28/CD49d costimulation, CD40-blocking antibody and enfuvirtide. The immunoSEQ assay was version 4, run in survey mode. Assay: immunoSEQ multiplex PCR; the TCRdb copy retains only in-frame clones and omits some. The data show 46,000 or so clones, about 80% seen once. Germline CDR1 and CDR2: SGHVS and FNYEAQ. CDR3 length: 14 residues. V was cut by 1 base and J by 5 bases, with 11 bases left in between.

This specimen consisted of CD4+ T cells sorted from PBMCs after 18-hour stimulation, obtained from a patient who received antiretroviral therapy. V usage is TRBV7-6 and J usage is TRBJ1-1, with TRBD1 as a possible D gene (5 bases). This sequence was found in an adult man with HIV who was CMV-seropositive. In nucleotides, the CDR3 is TGTGCCAGCAGCTTAGGGGACTGGAGAACTGAAGCTTTCTTT. Its translation is CASSLGDWRTEAFF.